This T cell receptor beta chain was observed in a study of T cell changes during pregnancy in multiple sclerosis. Between the trimmed V and J ends, which lost 3 bases and 10 bases, there was a span of 16 bases. This CDR3 comprises 15 residues. Germline CDR1 and CDR2: MNHNS and SASEGT. The protocol was immunoSEQ multiplex PCR, while the TCRdb copy is restricted to in-frame clones and leaves out a portion. This table has 65,000 to 90,000 clones, approximately 93% appearing once. The source material was peripheral blood, sampled in the first trimester of pregnancy. This chain links TRBV6-1 with TRBJ1-6, with D possibly TRBD1 on 6 matching bases. This TCR came from a female donor with multiple sclerosis, enrolled in a pregnancy study. The DNA of the CDR3 is TGTGCCAGCAGTGAGGGACATTCGAGGGGGTCACCCCTCCACTTT. Translation gives CASSEGHSRGSPLHF.